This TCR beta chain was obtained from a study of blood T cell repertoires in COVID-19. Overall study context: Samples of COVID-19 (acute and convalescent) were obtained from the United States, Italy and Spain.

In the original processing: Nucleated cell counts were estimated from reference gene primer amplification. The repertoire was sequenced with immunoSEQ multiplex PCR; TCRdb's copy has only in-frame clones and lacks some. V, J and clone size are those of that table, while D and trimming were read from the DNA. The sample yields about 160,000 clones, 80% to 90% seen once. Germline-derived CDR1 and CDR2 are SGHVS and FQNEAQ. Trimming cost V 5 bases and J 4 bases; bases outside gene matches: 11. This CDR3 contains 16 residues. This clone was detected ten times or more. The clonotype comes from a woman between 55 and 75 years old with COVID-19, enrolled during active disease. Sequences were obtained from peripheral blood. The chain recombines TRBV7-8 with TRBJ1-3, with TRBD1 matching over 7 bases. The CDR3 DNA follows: TGTGCCAGCAGCCCGAGACAGGGCCGGGGAGGAAACACCATATATTTT. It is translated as CASSPRQGRGGNTIYF.